Listed below are T cell receptor beta chains from one sample, sequenced in a study of cytomegalovirus exposure and HLA in healthy donors. This table comes from immunoSEQ multiplex PCR, and its TCRdb copy is limited to in-frame clones, with some not included. The table lists about 240,000 clones, more than 75% of them singletons. The material sequenced was PBMCs. These receptors came from a girl between 2 and 10 years old in good health and CMV-seronegative. Both conserved end residues are part of each CDR3. Each record gives: V gene, J gene, D gene, clone size, CDR3 protein, CDR3 DNA. The D gene is left open where the match is weak. Clone size is shown for a subset of rows, as once, few, many or a class of expanded clone.

V gene: TRBV6-5; J gene: TRBJ1-6; D gene: NA; clone size: NA; CDR3 protein: CASMSRSSYNSPLHF; CDR3 DNA: TGTGCCAGCATGAGTCGGAGCTCCTATAATTCACCCCTCCACTTT
V gene: TRBV10-1; J gene: TRBJ1-1; D gene: NA; clone size: NA; CDR3 protein: CASRGGGSTEAFF; CDR3 DNA: TGCGCCAGCAGAGGCGGGGGAAGCACTGAAGCTTTCTTT
V gene: TRBV28; J gene: TRBJ2-3; D gene: TRBD2; clone size: NA; CDR3 protein: CASSFRGRASTQYF; CDR3 DNA: TGTGCCAGCAGTTTTCGAGGGAGGGCCTCTACGCAGTATTTT
V gene: TRBV5-6; J gene: TRBJ2-7; D gene: NA; clone size: once; CDR3 protein: CASRLLPYEQYF; CDR3 DNA: TGTGCCAGCAGACTATTACCCTACGAGCAGTACTTC
V gene: TRBV18; J gene: TRBJ1-1; D gene: NA; clone size: NA; CDR3 protein: CASSPLGAAEAFF; CDR3 DNA: TGTGCCAGCTCACCACTGGGAGCTGCTGAAGCTTTCTTT
V gene: TRBV4-1; J gene: TRBJ1-1; D gene: NA; clone size: NA; CDR3 protein: CASSHRLNTEAFF; CDR3 DNA: TGCGCCAGCAGCCACAGGCTGAACACTGAAGCTTTCTTT
V gene: TRBV1; J gene: TRBJ2-4; D gene: NA; clone size: NA; CDR3 protein: CTSSQDILAGGKGKNIQYF; CDR3 DNA: TGCACCAGCAGCCAAGATATACTAGCGGGAGGGAAAGGCAAAAACATTCAGTACTTC
V gene: TRBV6-6; J gene: TRBJ2-1; D gene: NA; clone size: NA; CDR3 protein: CASRGAVRDHNEQFF; CDR3 DNA: TGTGCCAGCAGGGGGGCCGTTCGGGACCACAATGAGCAGTTCTTC
V gene: TRBV5-1; J gene: TRBJ1-3; D gene: TRBD1; clone size: NA; CDR3 protein: CASSLQGNSGNTIYF; CDR3 DNA: TGCGCCAGCAGCTTACAGGGGAACTCTGGAAACACCATATATTTT
V gene: TRBV4-1; J gene: TRBJ2-4; D gene: TRBD2; clone size: once; CDR3 protein: CASSQDPGLAGRSIQYF; CDR3 DNA: TGCGCCAGCAGCCAAGACCCGGGACTAGCGGGGAGGAGCATTCAGTACTTC
V gene: TRBV11-2; J gene: TRBJ1-2; D gene: NA; clone size: NA; CDR3 protein: CASSLYRDGYTF; CDR3 DNA: TGTGCCAGCAGCTTATACAGAGATGGCTACACCTTC
V gene: TRBV6-6; J gene: TRBJ2-3; D gene: NA; clone size: NA; CDR3 protein: CASSYSRGGVYF; CDR3 DNA: TGTGCCAGCAGTTACTCCAGGGGTGGGGTGTATTTT
V gene: TRBV6-5; J gene: TRBJ1-1; D gene: TRBD1; clone size: once; CDR3 protein: CASSDGQVNDEAFF; CDR3 DNA: TGTGCCAGCAGCGACGGACAGGTGAATGATGAAGCTTTCTTT
V gene: TRBV5-4; J gene: TRBJ2-7; D gene: TRBD2; clone size: NA; CDR3 protein: CASRAGLAGEQYF; CDR3 DNA: TGTGCCAGCAGGGCGGGACTAGCGGGCGAGCAGTACTTC
V gene: TRBV7-8; J gene: TRBJ1-4; D gene: NA; clone size: NA; CDR3 protein: CASSLLRAGTNEKLFF; CDR3 DNA: TGTGCCAGCAGCTTATTACGTGCGGGTACTAATGAAAAACTGTTTTTT
V gene: TRBV6-5; J gene: TRBJ1-1; D gene: TRBD1; clone size: NA; CDR3 protein: CASSGQGRITEAFF; CDR3 DNA: TGTGCCAGCAGTGGACAGGGGAGGATCACTGAAGCTTTCTTT
V gene: TRBV6-1; J gene: TRBJ1-5; D gene: NA; clone size: NA; CDR3 protein: CASSGRGSSNQPQHF; CDR3 DNA: TGTGCCAGCAGTGGTAGAGGATCGAGCAATCAGCCCCAGCATTTT
V gene: TRBV29-1; J gene: TRBJ1-5; D gene: NA; clone size: NA; CDR3 protein: CSVGRGNQPQHF; CDR3 DNA: TGCAGCGTTGGGCGCGGAAATCAGCCCCAGCATTTT
V gene: TRBV4-2; J gene: TRBJ2-5; D gene: NA; clone size: few; CDR3 protein: CASSQVTAQETQYF; CDR3 DNA: TGTGCCAGCAGCCAAGTAACAGCCCAAGAGACCCAGTACTTC
V gene: TRBV2; J gene: TRBJ1-1; D gene: NA; clone size: few; CDR3 protein: CASSGETGVNTEAFF; CDR3 DNA: TGTGCCAGCAGTGGGGAGACAGGAGTGAACACTGAAGCTTTCTTT
V gene: TRBV29-1; J gene: TRBJ2-7; D gene: NA; clone size: NA; CDR3 protein: CSVGAGNPYEQYF; CDR3 DNA: TGCAGCGTTGGGGCCGGGAACCCCTACGAGCAGTACTTC
V gene: TRBV4-2; J gene: TRBJ1-2; D gene: NA; clone size: NA; CDR3 protein: CASSQDLGRGGYTF; CDR3 DNA: TGTGCCAGCAGCCAAGATTTGGGGCGTGGAGGCTACACCTTC
V gene: TRBV5-4; J gene: TRBJ1-2; D gene: TRBD1; clone size: NA; CDR3 protein: CASSLDRGVNGYTF; CDR3 DNA: TGTGCCAGCAGCTTGGACAGGGGAGTTAATGGCTACACCTTC
V gene: TRBV5-4; J gene: TRBJ2-7; D gene: NA; clone size: NA; CDR3 protein: CASSSPPWESSYEQYF; CDR3 DNA: TGTGCCAGCAGCTCCCCTCCTTGGGAGAGCTCCTACGAGCAGTACTTC
V gene: TRBV5-1; J gene: TRBJ2-3; D gene: NA; clone size: NA; CDR3 protein: CASSFGRAPDTQYF; CDR3 DNA: TGCGCCAGCAGCTTTGGCAGGGCACCAGATACGCAGTATTTT
V gene: TRBV7-9; J gene: TRBJ1-2; D gene: NA; clone size: NA; CDR3 protein: CASSLNTMHGYTF; CDR3 DNA: TGTGCCAGCAGCTTAAACACAATGCATGGCTACACCTTC
V gene: TRBV10-3; J gene: TRBJ2-3; D gene: NA; clone size: NA; CDR3 protein: CAISEDGVDTQYF; CDR3 DNA: TGTGCCATCAGTGAGGACGGGGTGGATACGCAGTATTTT
V gene: TRBV29-1; J gene: TRBJ1-1; D gene: NA; clone size: NA; CDR3 protein: CSARGGQDTEAFF; CDR3 DNA: TGCAGCGCGAGGGGGGGCCAGGACACTGAAGCTTTCTTT
V gene: TRBV25-1; J gene: TRBJ1-4; D gene: TRBD1; clone size: once; CDR3 protein: CASSGDRGATNEKLFF; CDR3 DNA: TGTGCCAGCAGTGGTGACAGGGGTGCAACTAATGAAAAACTGTTTTTT
V gene: TRBV6-1; J gene: TRBJ1-6; D gene: NA; clone size: NA; CDR3 protein: CASSKQDRINSPLHF; CDR3 DNA: TGTGCCAGCAGCAAACAAGACAGGATCAATTCACCCCTCCACTTT
V gene: TRBV9; J gene: TRBJ2-3; D gene: TRBD2; clone size: NA; CDR3 protein: CASSVEGAGGPDTQYF; CDR3 DNA: TGTGCCAGCAGCGTAGAAGGAGCGGGAGGGCCGGATACGCAGTATTTT
V gene: TRBV5-1; J gene: TRBJ1-1; D gene: NA; clone size: NA; CDR3 protein: CASSQQGGAEAFF; CDR3 DNA: TGCGCCAGCAGCCAACAGGGTGGCGCTGAAGCTTTCTTT
V gene: TRBV7-8; J gene: TRBJ2-7; D gene: TRBD2; clone size: NA; CDR3 protein: CASSPGLAGGPISYEQYF; CDR3 DNA: TGTGCCAGCAGCCCGGGACTAGCGGGAGGGCCGATTTCCTACGAGCAGTACTTC
V gene: TRBV19; J gene: TRBJ1-5; D gene: NA; clone size: NA; CDR3 protein: CASSIMGAVGQPQHF; CDR3 DNA: TGTGCCAGTAGTATCATGGGGGCAGTGGGTCAGCCCCAGCATTTT
V gene: TRBV11-2; J gene: TRBJ2-1; D gene: TRBD1; clone size: NA; CDR3 protein: CASSPKTGTGTLNEQFF; CDR3 DNA: TGTGCCAGCAGCCCTAAAACCGGGACAGGGACCCTCAATGAGCAGTTCTTC
V gene: TRBV21-1; J gene: TRBJ1-2; D gene: NA; clone size: NA; CDR3 protein: CASSKPERRQPKSNYGYTF; CDR3 DNA: TGTGCCAGCAGCAAGCCCGAGAGGAGACAGCCTAAAAGTAACTATGGCTACACCTTC
V gene: TRBV2; J gene: TRBJ2-4; D gene: TRBD1; clone size: NA; CDR3 protein: CASKRTGSKDIQYF; CDR3 DNA: TGTGCCAGCAAGAGGACAGGTTCGAAAGACATTCAGTACTTC
V gene: TRBV29-1; J gene: TRBJ2-7; D gene: TRBD1; clone size: NA; CDR3 protein: CSVDAAGGEQYF; CDR3 DNA: TGCAGCGTTGATGCGGCAGGGGGCGAGCAGTACTTC
V gene: TRBV6-5; J gene: TRBJ2-1; D gene: NA; clone size: NA; CDR3 protein: CASSYSMASPGKEQFF; CDR3 DNA: TGTGCCAGCAGTTATTCGATGGCGAGCCCAGGGAAAGAGCAGTTCTTC
V gene: TRBV28; J gene: TRBJ1-5; D gene: NA; clone size: NA; CDR3 protein: CASSFFEALTQPQHF; CDR3 DNA: TGTGCCAGCAGTTTCTTTGAGGCGTTGACTCAGCCCCAGCATTTT